A selection of T cell receptor beta chains follows, all from one sample in a study of shared clonotypes between healthy human individuals. Some clones are missing from TCRdb's copy, which holds only in-frame ones; the method was immunoSEQ multiplex PCR. The table lists some 1.5 million clones, 96% of them singletons, with roughly 1.1% in the top ten. The sample comprised naive CD4+ T cells sorted from blood. These receptors were obtained from a man aged 30 to 45 in good health. Both conserved end residues are part of each CDR3. D genes are given only for firm matches. Not every row has a clone size; where given, it reads once, few, many or a size class.

NA,TRBJ2-2,TRBV5-4,NA,TGTGCCAGCAGCTTGGGGATGCAGAACACCGGGGAGCTGTTTTTT,CASSLGMQNTGELFF
NA,TRBJ2-5,TRBV2,NA,TGTGCCAGCACCCCCCCTCAGGTTGAAGAGACCCAGTACTTC,CASTPPQVEETQYF
NA,TRBJ2-5,TRBV5-6,TRBD2,TGTGCCAGCAGCACCCTCGGGAGCGGGAGGGGGCGGGAGACCCAGTACTTC,CASSTLGSGRGRETQYF
NA,TRBJ1-1,TRBV7-9,TRBD1,TGTGCCAGCAGCTTTAGACAGGGCCCGAACACTGAAGCTTTCTTT,CASSFRQGPNTEAFF
NA,TRBJ2-7,TRBV11-3,NA,TGTGCCAGCAGCTCGGGATCCTCCTACGAGCAGTACTTC,CASSSGSSYEQYF
once,TRBJ2-5,TRBV5-1,TRBD2,TGCGCCAGCAGCTCAGCGGGAGGGCAAGAGACCCAGTACTTC,CASSSAGGQETQYF
NA,TRBJ2-5,TRBV4-3,NA,TGCGCCAGCAGCCAAGCCCTGAGCGGAGCGGCGGGGACCCAGTACTTC,CASSQALSGAAGTQYF
NA,TRBJ2-1,TRBV5-1,TRBD2,TGCGCCAGCAGCTTCCCTAGCGGAGGGGATGAGCAGTTCTTC,CASSFPSGGDEQFF
NA,TRBJ1-2,TRBV30,NA,TGTGCCTGGAGTGTAGGTCCCCAAAGAGCAACAGGGATGGGGAACTATGGCTACACCTTC,CAWSVGPQRATGMGNYGYTF
NA,TRBJ1-3,TRBV10-3,TRBD1,TGTGCCAATATCTTTGGGGACAGGGGGTTCGCTGGAAACACCATATATTTT,CANIFGDRGFAGNTIYF
NA,TRBJ2-6,TRBV5-5,NA,TGTGCCAGCAGCTTGGAGGGTTCTGGGGCCAACGTCCTGACTTTC,CASSLEGSGANVLTF
NA,TRBJ1-5,TRBV2,NA,TGTGCCAGCCAAGGGGATAGCAATCAGCCCCAGCATTTT,CASQGDSNQPQHF
NA,TRBJ2-1,TRBV29-1,TRBD1,TGCAGCGTTGGACAGGGGAGCTCCTACAATGAGCAGTTCTTC,CSVGQGSSYNEQFF
NA,TRBJ2-2,TRBV4-1,NA,TGCGCCAGCAGCCTTGGAGGTCCGATCGGGGAGCTGTTTTTT,CASSLGGPIGELFF
NA,TRBJ2-1,TRBV6-1,NA,TGTGCCAGCAGTGGTAACCCCGGTCGGCGGTGGGAAGAGCAGTTCTTC,CASSGNPGRRWEEQFF
NA,TRBJ2-7,TRBV28,TRBD1,TGTGCCAGCAGTTTATTTGGGTCAGGGGGCGGCTACGAGCAGTACTTC,CASSLFGSGGGYEQYF
NA,TRBJ2-5,TRBV18,NA,TGTGCCAGCTCACCCCTGGCCCCTTCGGAGACCCAGTACTTC,CASSPLAPSETQYF
NA,TRBJ2-7,TRBV15,TRBD1,TGTGCCACCGGGACAGACTCCTACGAGCAGTACTTC,CATGTDSYEQYF
NA,TRBJ2-5,TRBV7-9,TRBD2,TGTGCCAGCAGCCACGGGACTAGCGGGAGTGGCCAAGAGACCCAGTACTTC,CASSHGTSGSGQETQYF
NA,TRBJ2-2,TRBV5-1,NA,TGCGCCAGCATGTTGGGGACGGTGAACACCGGGGAGCTGTTTTTT,CASMLGTVNTGELFF
NA,TRBJ2-7,TRBV28,NA,TGTGCCAGCAGTTTATTCCGAACAGACGGGTCCTACGAGCAGTACTTC,CASSLFRTDGSYEQYF
NA,TRBJ2-7,TRBV7-9,TRBD2,TGTGCCAGCACCCCCATAGGGACTAGCGGGACCTACGAGCAGTACTTC,CASTPIGTSGTYEQYF
NA,TRBJ2-1,TRBV5-1,TRBD2,TGCGCCAGCAGCTTGTTTTTACGGGAGGGCCAAAAGTTCTTC,CASSLFLREGQKFF
NA,TRBJ2-3,TRBV4-3,NA,TGCGCCAGCAGCCAATCGGTCCAGGGTTGGACAGATACGCAGTATTTT,CASSQSVQGWTDTQYF
NA,TRBJ2-5,TRBV29-1,NA,TGCAGCGTTGGTGGAGGGCGGTTGGAGACCCAGTACTTC,CSVGGGRLETQYF
NA,TRBJ2-7,TRBV5-6,NA,TGTGCCAGCAGCCCGGGACTGGCCGCGGAGCAGTACTTC,CASSPGLAAEQYF
NA,TRBJ2-2,TRBV18,NA,TGTGCCAGCTCAACCTACACCGGGGAGCTGTTTTTT,CASSTYTGELFF
NA,TRBJ2-3,TRBV18,NA,TGTGCCAGCTCACCGTCGGACGACCCCGATACGCAGTATTTT,CASSPSDDPDTQYF
NA,TRBJ2-3,TRBV4-2,NA,TGTGCCAGCAGCCAAGACCGGAGGGGAAGAACAGATACGCAGTATTTT,CASSQDRRGRTDTQYF
NA,TRBJ1-1,TRBV6-5,NA,TGTGCCAGCAGTTTACTCCGGGATCCGACTGAAGCTTTCTTT,CASSLLRDPTEAFF
few,TRBJ1-2,TRBV10-1,TRBD1,TGCGCCAGCAGTCCCGGGACAGTAAGCTATGGCTACACCTTC,CASSPGTVSYGYTF
NA,TRBJ2-5,TRBV5-4,TRBD2,TGTGCCAGCAGCTTTCTAGCGGGAGGGCCCTCTGGAGAGACCCAGTACTTC,CASSFLAGGPSGETQYF
NA,TRBJ2-4,TRBV15,TRBD1,TGTGCCACTGAGAGTGTCGACAGGGAGGCCAAAAACATTCAGTACTTC,CATESVDREAKNIQYF
NA,TRBJ1-1,TRBV11-2,NA,TGTGCCAGCGGCAGACAGGATGAAGCTTTCTTT,CASGRQDEAFF
once,TRBJ2-7,TRBV10-1,NA,TGCGCCAGCAGTGAGTCTGGGCAGGGCTGGAATGGGCAGTACTTC,CASSESGQGWNGQYF
NA,TRBJ2-1,TRBV7-9,TRBD2,TGTGCCAGCAGCTTAGCGCTAAGACTAGCGGGGCACAATGAGCAGTTCTTC,CASSLALRLAGHNEQFF
once,TRBJ1-2,TRBV27,NA,TGTGCCAGCAGTCCCGCGGGGTATAATGTCGGCTATGGCTACACCTTC,CASSPAGYNVGYGYTF
NA,TRBJ1-2,TRBV7-3,TRBD1,TGTGCCAGCAGCTCCGGACAGGGGGTTGGTGGCTACACCTTC,CASSSGQGVGGYTF
NA,TRBJ2-6,TRBV30,NA,TGTGCCTGGAGTTCCGGGCCCGGGGGGGCCAACGTCCTGACTTTC,CAWSSGPGGANVLTF
NA,TRBJ2-2,TRBV28,TRBD1,TGTGCCAGCAGTAATCCGGGACAGGGGGTCGTTGGTGAGCTGTTTTTT,CASSNPGQGVVGELFF